Listed here are 8 T cell receptor beta chains from one sample, sequenced in a study of T cells in Graves' hyperthyroidism and ophthalmopathy (dated by TCRdb to about 2019). The library was built by means of multiplex PCR. The sequencing machine was an Illumina HiSeq 2000. The TCR beta CDR3 regions were amplified from the RNA transcripts. The TCR CDR3 was subjected to a first round of RT-PCR using the HTBI primer set and the Qiagen OneStep RT-PCR kit. TCRdb's own reprocessing of the public reads used fastp at Q25 and MiXCR and kept productive beta chains. Every entry covers one CDR3 protein and lists the most common genes and DNA from its rows. The sample table holds under 600,000 distinct CDR3 sequences, of which roughly 16% were seen once. 3% to 4% of the sample goes to the ten largest clones. Material: blood. The source of these receptors is a woman aged 40 to 50 with Graves' ophthalmopathy.

The sample holds a few counts of this clonotype. The J gene is TRBJ2-3, the V gene TRBV7-3; TRBD2 matches 8 bases. In germline, CDR1 is SGHTA, CDR2 FQGTGA. This CDR3 contains 17 residues. V was pared by 5 bases and J by 0 bases, with 10 bases of the junction left unmatched. The CDR3 loop is CASSPSGGITSTDTQYF. CDR3 nucleotides: TGTGCCAGCAGCCCCTCGGGGGGGATAACTAGCACAGATACGCAGTATTTT.

A note on this clonotype: The junction and the germline gene differ at one end; a read error may be behind it. The V call is TRBV10-2, the J call TRBJ2-5; possible D gene TRBD1, 7 bases. CDR3 length: 15 amino acids. CDR1 and CDR2 from the germline V gene are WSHSY and SAAADI. The CDR3 reads CASRTQGGGQETQYF. CDR3 DNA: TGTGCCAGCAGGACCCAGGGGGGTGGGCAAGAGACCCAGTACTTC.

This clonotype appeared many times. This rearrangement joins TRBV5-1 to TRBJ2-3, with 7 nucleotides matching TRBD2. With 4 bases clipped from V and 5 bases from J, the junction kept 13 bases outside the gene matches. Germline V gene lookup returns CDR1 SGHRS and CDR2 YFSETQ. This CDR3 is 16 amino acids long. CDR3 DNA: TGCGCCAGCAGCCCTTTGACGGGAGGCACCAAAGATACGCAGTATTTT. Its translation is CASSPLTGGTKDTQYF.

The V call is TRBV6-5, the J call TRBJ1-1, with D maybe TRBD1 (6 bases). Trimming pared 6 bases from V and 2 bases from J, leaving 16 bases between. This CDR3 is built from 15 residues. Germline assignment: CDR1 MNHEY and CDR2 SVGAGI. The CDR3 sequence is CASRLNMGANTEAFF. The CDR3 DNA is TGTGCCAGCAGATTAAACATGGGGGCAAACACTGAAGCTTTCTTT.

The V call is TRBV20-1, the J call TRBJ1-5; D gene uncertain. The ends were cut back, 2 bases at V and 4 bases at J, with 12 bases in the middle. The germline V gene has CDR1 DFQATT and CDR2 SNEGSKA (reference sequence). The length of the CDR3 is 14 residues. The CDR3 sequence is CSARHPMVNQPQHF. As DNA, the CDR3 is TGCAGTGCTAGACACCCGATGGTGAATCAGCCCCAGCATTTT.

The J gene is TRBJ2-1, the V gene TRBV19, with 12 bases matching TRBD2. In germline, CDR1 is LNHDA, CDR2 SQIVND (reference sequence). This CDR3 comprises 14 residues. The V gene end was trimmed by 8 bases and the J gene end by 9 bases; junction bases not matched to a gene: 8. CDR3 in DNA: TGTGCCAGTGCCCTTAAGGGACTAGCGGGTGAGCAGTTCTTC. This gives the protein CASALKGLAGEQFF.

This clonotype was detected only a few times. The V and J genes are TRBV19 and TRBJ2-5, with D possibly TRBD2 on 5 matching bases. CDR1 and CDR2 from the germline V gene are LNHDA and SQIVND (reference sequence). This CDR3 comprises 14 residues. Trimming took off 3 bases at V and 1 base at J, with 9 bases between the two ends. The CDR3 nucleotides read TGTGCCAGTAGTATCCGAGGGCGCCAAGAGACCCAGTACTTC. Encoded protein: CASSIRGRQETQYF.

This clonotype was found many times. The chain joins TRBV4-1 to TRBJ1-1; D uncertain. Per the germline V gene, CDR1 is MGHRA and CDR2 is YSYEKL. The V end was cut by 4 bases, the J end by 1 base, with 10 bases between. CDR3 length: 14 amino acids. CDR3 sequence reads: CASSRGDRNTEAFF. The CDR3 DNA sequence: TGCGCCAGCAGCCGAGGCGATCGGAACACTGAAGCTTTCTTT.